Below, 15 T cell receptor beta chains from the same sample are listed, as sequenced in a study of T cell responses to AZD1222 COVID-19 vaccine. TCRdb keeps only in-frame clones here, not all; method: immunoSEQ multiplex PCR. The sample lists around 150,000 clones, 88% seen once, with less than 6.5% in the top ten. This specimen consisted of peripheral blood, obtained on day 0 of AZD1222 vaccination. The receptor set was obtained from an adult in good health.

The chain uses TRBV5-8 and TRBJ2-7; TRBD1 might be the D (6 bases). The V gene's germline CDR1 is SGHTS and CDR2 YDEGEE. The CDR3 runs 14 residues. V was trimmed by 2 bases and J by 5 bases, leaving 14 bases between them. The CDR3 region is CASSFTGTRDEQYF. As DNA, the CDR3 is TGTGCCAGCAGCTTCACAGGGACGAGGGACGAGCAGTACTTC. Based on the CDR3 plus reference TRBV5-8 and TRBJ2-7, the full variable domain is EAGVTQSPTHLIKTRGQQATLRCSPISGHTSVYWYQQALGLGLQFLLWYDEGEERNRGNFPPRFSGRQFPNYSSELNVNALELEDSALYLCASSFTGTRDEQYFGPGTRLTVT.

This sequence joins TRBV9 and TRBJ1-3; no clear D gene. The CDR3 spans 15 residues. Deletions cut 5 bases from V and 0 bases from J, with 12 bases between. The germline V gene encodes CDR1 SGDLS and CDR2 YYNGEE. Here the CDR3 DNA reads TGTGCCAGCAGGAGGACGGTGGACTCTGGAAACACCATATATTTT. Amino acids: CASRRTVDSGNTIYF.

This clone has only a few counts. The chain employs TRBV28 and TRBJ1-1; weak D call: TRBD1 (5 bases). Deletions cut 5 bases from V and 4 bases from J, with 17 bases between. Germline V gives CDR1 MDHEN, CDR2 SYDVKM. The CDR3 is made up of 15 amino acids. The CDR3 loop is CASSPPPQGSTEAFF. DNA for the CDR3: TGTGCCAGCAGTCCACCACCCCAGGGAAGCACTGAAGCTTTCTTT.

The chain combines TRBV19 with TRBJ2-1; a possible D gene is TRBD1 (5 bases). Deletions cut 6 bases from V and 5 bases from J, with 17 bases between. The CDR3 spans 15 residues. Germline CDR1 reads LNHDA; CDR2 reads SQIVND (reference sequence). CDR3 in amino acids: CASSQVQGGHNEQFF. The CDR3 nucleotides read TGTGCCAGTAGCCAGGTGCAGGGCGGCCACAATGAGCAGTTCTTC. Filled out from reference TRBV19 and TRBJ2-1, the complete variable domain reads DGGITQSPKYLFRKEGQNVTLSCEQNLNHDAMYWYRQDPGQGLRLIYYSQIVNDFQKGDIAEGYSVSREKKESFPLTVTSAQKNPTAFYLCASSQVQGGHNEQFFGPGTRLTVL.

DNA for the CDR3: TGTGCCTGGAGTCCTGGACTACTCCCGTTCTTC. This translates into CAWSPGLLPFF. This sequence joins TRBV30 and TRBJ2-1; D possibly corresponds to TRBD2 (6 bases). Trimming stripped 2 bases from V and 15 bases from J, with 14 bases between. The germline V gene has CDR1 GTSNPN and CDR2 SVGIG (reference sequence). The CDR3 has 11 residues.

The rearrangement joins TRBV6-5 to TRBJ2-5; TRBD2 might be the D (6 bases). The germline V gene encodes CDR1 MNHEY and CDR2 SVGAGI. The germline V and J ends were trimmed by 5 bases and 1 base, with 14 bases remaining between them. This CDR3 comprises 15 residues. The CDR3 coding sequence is TGTGCCAGCAGTAAGGGCGGGATCACCCAAGAGACCCAGTACTTC. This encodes CASSKGGITQETQYF.

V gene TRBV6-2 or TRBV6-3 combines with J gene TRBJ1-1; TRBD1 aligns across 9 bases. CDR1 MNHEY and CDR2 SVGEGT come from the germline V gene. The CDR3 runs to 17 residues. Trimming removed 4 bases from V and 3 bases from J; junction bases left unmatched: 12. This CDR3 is CASSWGQGGGRHTEAFF. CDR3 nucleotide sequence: TGTGCCAGCAGTTGGGGACAGGGAGGAGGGAGGCACACTGAAGCTTTCTTT.

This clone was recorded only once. The CDR3 sequence is CASSVTGGDGYTF. CDR3 sequence (DNA): TGTGCCAGTAGTGTGACAGGGGGCGATGGCTACACCTTC. V and J are TRBV19 and TRBJ1-2, with 10 bases identical to TRBD1. Trimming took 5 bases from V and 6 from J; bases not matched to a gene: 3. This CDR3 comprises 13 residues. Germline-derived CDR1 and CDR2 are LNHDA and SQIVND (reference sequence).

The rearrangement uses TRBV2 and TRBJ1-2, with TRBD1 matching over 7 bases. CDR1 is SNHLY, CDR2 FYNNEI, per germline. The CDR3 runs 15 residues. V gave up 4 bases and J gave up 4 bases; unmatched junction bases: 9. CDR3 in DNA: TGTGCCAGCAGTGCAGAGACAGGGATGGCCTATGGCTACACCTTC. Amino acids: CASSAETGMAYGYTF.

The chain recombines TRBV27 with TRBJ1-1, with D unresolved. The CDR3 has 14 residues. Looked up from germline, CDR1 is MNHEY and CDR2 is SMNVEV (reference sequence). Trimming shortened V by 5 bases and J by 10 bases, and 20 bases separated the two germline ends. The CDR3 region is CASSPDLRVQRAFF. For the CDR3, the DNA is TGTGCCAGCAGTCCAGACCTCCGGGTCCAGAGAGCTTTCTTT.

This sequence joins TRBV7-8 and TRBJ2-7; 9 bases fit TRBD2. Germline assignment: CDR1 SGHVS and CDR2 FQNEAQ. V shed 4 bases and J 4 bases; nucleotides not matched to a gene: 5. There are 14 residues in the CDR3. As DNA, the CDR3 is TGTGCCAGCAGCTCTAGGACTAGCGCTTACGAGCAGTACTTC. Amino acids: CASSSRTSAYEQYF.

CDR3 sequence (DNA): TGTGCCAGCAGCGGAGGACAGGGTTACAATGAGCAGTTCTTC. It is translated as CASSGGQGYNEQFF. This chain uses TRBV5-4 with TRBJ2-1, with 8 bases lining up with TRBD1. After removal of 4 bases from V and 4 bases from J, the junction contained 4 bases not matched to a gene. Germline V gene lookup returns CDR1 SGHNT and CDR2 YYREEE (reference sequence). The CDR3 consists of 14 residues.

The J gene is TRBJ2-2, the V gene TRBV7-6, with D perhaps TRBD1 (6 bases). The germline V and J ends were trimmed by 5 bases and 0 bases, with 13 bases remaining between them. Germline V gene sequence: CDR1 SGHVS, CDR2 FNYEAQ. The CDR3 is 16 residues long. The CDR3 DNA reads TGTGCCAGCAGCAGAACCCGGGACACGAACACCGGGGAGCTGTTTTTT. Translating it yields CASSRTRDTNTGELFF. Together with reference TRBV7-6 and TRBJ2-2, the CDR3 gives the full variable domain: GAGVSQSPRYKVTKRGQDVALRCDPISGHVSLYWYRQALGQGPEFLTYFNYEAQQDKSGLPNDRFSAERPEGSISTLTIQRTEQRDSAMYRCASSRTRDTNTGELFFGEGSRLTVL.

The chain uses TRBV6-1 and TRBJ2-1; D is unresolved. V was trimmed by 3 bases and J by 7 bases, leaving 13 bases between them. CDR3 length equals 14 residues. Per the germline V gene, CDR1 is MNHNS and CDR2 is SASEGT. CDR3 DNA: TGTGCCAGCAGTGATTGGGCAGGCGAGAATGAGCAGTTCTTC. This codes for CASSDWAGENEQFF.

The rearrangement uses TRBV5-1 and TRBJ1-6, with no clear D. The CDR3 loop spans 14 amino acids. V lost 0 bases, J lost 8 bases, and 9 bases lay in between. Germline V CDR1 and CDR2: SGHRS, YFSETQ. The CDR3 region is CASSLAGIDSPLHF. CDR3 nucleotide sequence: TGCGCCAGCAGCTTGGCTGGCATTGATTCACCCCTCCACTTT.